Below are 6 T cell receptor beta chains sequenced from a single sample in a study of blood T cell repertoires in COVID-19. Sequenced by immunoSEQ multiplex PCR; TCRdb stores in-frame clones only, minus some. The sample has roughly 100,000 clones, roughly 80% seen once. Sequencing was carried out using peripheral blood. The receptor set was obtained from a woman between 70 and 85 years old with acute or convalescent COVID-19.

The chain couples TRBV5-4 to TRBJ1-2, with 7 bases aligning to TRBD1. This CDR3 spans 16 amino acids. Germline CDR1 is SGHNT and CDR2 is YYREEE (reference sequence). The ends lost 0 bases at V and 0 bases at J; junction bases unmatched: 5. CDR3: CASSLGLTGTNYGYTF. Written as DNA, the CDR3 is TGTGCCAGCAGCTTGGGGTTGACAGGGACTAACTATGGCTACACCTTC. The full variable domain, with the rest looked up from reference TRBV5-4 and TRBJ1-2, is ETGVTQSPTHLIKTRGQQVTLRCSSQSGHNTVSWYQQALGQGPQFIFQYYREEENGRGNFPPRFSGLQFPNYSSELNVNALELDDSALYLCASSLGLTGTNYGYTFGSGTRLTVV.

The rearrangement links TRBV4-3 to TRBJ1-3; perhaps TRBD1 as D (5 bases). The CDR3 is 16 amino acids. Germline V lookup: CDR1 LGHNA, CDR2 YSLEER. V lost 0 bases, J lost 3 bases, and 12 bases lay in between. The CDR3 DNA reads as TGCGCCAGCAGCCAAGATTCCCAGGGTGGTGGAAACACCATATATTTT. Encoded protein: CASSQDSQGGGNTIYF.

The chain couples TRBV9 to TRBJ1-3; D not certain. Germline V gene lookup returns CDR1 SGDLS and CDR2 YYNGEE. V lost 0 bases and J 3 bases, leaving 10 bases between the germline ends. This CDR3 comprises 15 residues. The CDR3 reads CASSVGGSGGNTIYF. The CDR3 DNA follows: TGTGCCAGCAGCGTAGGAGGGTCTGGTGGAAACACCATATATTTT. Full variable domain (outside the CDR3, taken from reference TRBV9 and TRBJ1-3): DSGVTQTPKHLITATGQRVTLRCSPRSGDLSVYWYQQSLDQGLQFLIQYYNGEERAKGNILERFSAQQFPDLHSELNLSSLELGDSALYFCASSVGGSGGNTIYFGEGSWLTVV.

The chain recombines TRBV7-2 with TRBJ2-1; 7 nucleotides match TRBD2. CDR1 is SGHTA and CDR2 is FQGNSA in the germline V gene. The trim removed 5 bases at V and 1 base at J, leaving 8 bases unmatched. CDR3 length: 16 amino acids. Here the CDR3 reads CASSPTSQGSYNEQFF. The DNA of the CDR3 is TGTGCCAGCAGCCCGACTAGCCAAGGGTCCTACAATGAGCAGTTCTTC.

The chain recombines TRBV9 with TRBJ2-3; no reliable D call. The germline gives CDR1 SGDLS, CDR2 YYNGEE. The CDR3 is made up of 11 amino acids. Trimming removed 4 bases at V and 9 bases at J, with 9 bases between. Here the CDR3 DNA reads TGTGCCAGCAGCTTCAGCGAGACGCAGTATTTT. It yields the protein CASSFSETQYF. The full variable domain, its missing parts supplied by reference TRBV9 and TRBJ2-3, is DSGVTQTPKHLITATGQRVTLRCSPRSGDLSVYWYQQSLDQGLQFLIQYYNGEERAKGNILERFSAQQFPDLHSELNLSSLELGDSALYFCASSFSETQYFGPGTRLTVL.

With regard to this clone: Other DNA sequences within the sample encode an identical CDR3. The rearrangement joins TRBV15 to TRBJ2-5; D might be TRBD2 (6 bases). V was shortened by 0 bases and J by 3 bases, with 11 bases between the two germline ends. This CDR3 has 15 amino acids. In germline, CDR1 is LNHNV, CDR2 YYDKDF (reference sequence). CDR3 DNA sequence: TGTGCCACCAGCAGAGATCGAACGGGAGAAGAGACCCAGTACTTC. This gives the protein CATSRDRTGEETQYF.